This T cell receptor (beta chain) emerged from a study of tumor and adjacent non-tumor tissue in lung cancer. In the study overall: Patients were aged roughly 30 to 76, around ten men and about five women, stage I to III. Findings and limits, study-wide: Higher tumor TCR diversity was associated with shorter survival. Top 100 clones took a larger repertoire share in normal lung.

TCRbeta libraries were built with three rounds of nested PCR, modified from ARM-PCR. TCRdb called the multiplex PCR reads again in MiXCR, with one record for every CDR3 protein. The sample has approximately 75,000 distinct CDR3 sequences; around four fifths are singletons. This CDR3 is built from 16 residues. The germline V gene encodes CDR1 SGHAT and CDR2 FQNNGV. Concerning this clonotype itself: The antigen remains undetermined. The junction departs from germline at one end; a sequencing error may be responsible.

No cell sorting was done before RNA was extracted from the tissue. The chain has TRBV11-2 and TRBJ1-4; D is unclear. The sample comprised lung tumor tissue. The clonotype originates from a woman between 45 and 65 years old with non-small cell lung cancer. The CDR3 sequence is CVSSLLPGPNNEKLLF. In nucleotides, the CDR3 is TGTGTCAGTAGCCTACTCCCCGGCCCTAATAATGAAAAACTGCTTTTT.